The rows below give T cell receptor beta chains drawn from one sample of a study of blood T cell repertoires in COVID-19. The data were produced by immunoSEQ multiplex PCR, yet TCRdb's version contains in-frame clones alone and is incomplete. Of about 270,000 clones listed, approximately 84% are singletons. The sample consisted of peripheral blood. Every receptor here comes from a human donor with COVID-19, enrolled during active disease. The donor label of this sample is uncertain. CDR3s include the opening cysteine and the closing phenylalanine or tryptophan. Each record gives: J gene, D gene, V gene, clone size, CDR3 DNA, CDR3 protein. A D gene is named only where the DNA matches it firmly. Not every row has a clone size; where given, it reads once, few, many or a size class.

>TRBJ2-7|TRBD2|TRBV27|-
TGTGCCAGCAGTTCCCATATTGCCCGTTACCCTCTAGCGGGAGGGCCGAGGAATTACTACGAGCAGTACTTC
CASSSHIARYPLAGGPRNYYEQYF
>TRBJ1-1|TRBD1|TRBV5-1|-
TGCGCCAGCAGCAAGACAGGGGGGAACACTGAAGCTTTCTTT
CASSKTGGNTEAFF
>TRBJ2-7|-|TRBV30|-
TGTGCCTGGAGGGATCCGGGACTCCTAAACTTC
CAWRDPGLLNF
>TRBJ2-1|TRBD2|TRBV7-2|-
TGTGCCAGCAGCTTAGCCAAGCGGGAGGGCCATGAGCAGTTCTTC
CASSLAKREGHEQFF
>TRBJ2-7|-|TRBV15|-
TGTGCCACCAGCAGAGATCCGCCCGGGTTGGGGGGATATAACGAGCAGTACTTC
CATSRDPPGLGGYNEQYF
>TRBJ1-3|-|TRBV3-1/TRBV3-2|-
TGTGCCAGCAGCCAAGATGGGGCTGATGGAAACACCATATATTTT
CASSQDGADGNTIYF
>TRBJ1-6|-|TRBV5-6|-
TGTGCCAGCAGCTTCAGGGGAGTTGGAATTGAACCCCTCCACTTT
CASSFRGVGIEPLHF
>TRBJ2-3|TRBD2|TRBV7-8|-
TGTGCCAGCAGCTTAGCGTGGGGTCGGGAGGGCGATACGCAGTATTTT
CASSLAWGREGDTQYF
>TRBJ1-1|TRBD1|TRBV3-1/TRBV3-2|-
TGTGCCAGCAGCCAGCGGACAGGGAACACTGAAGCTTTCTTT
CASSQRTGNTEAFF
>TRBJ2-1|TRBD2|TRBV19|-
TGTGCCAGTAGTATAGAAACTAGCGGGGCTAATGAGCAGTTCTTC
CASSIETSGANEQFF
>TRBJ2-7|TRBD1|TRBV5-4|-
TGTGCCAGCAGCAGACAGGGGTCCTACGAGCAGTACTTC
CASSRQGSYEQYF
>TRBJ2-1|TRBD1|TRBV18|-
TGTGCCAGCATAAGGACAGGGGGCAATGAGCAGTTCTTC
CASIRTGGNEQFF
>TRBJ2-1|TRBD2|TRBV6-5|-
TGTGCCAGCAGTTTGGGACTAAATGAGCAGTTCTTC
CASSLGLNEQFF
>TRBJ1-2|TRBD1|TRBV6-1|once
TGTGCCAGCAGTGAAGCCCGACAGGGGGCGCGCTACACCTTC
CASSEARQGARYTF
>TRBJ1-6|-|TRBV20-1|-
TGCAGTGCTAGTGGGCAGGGCAGCTCCTATAATTCACCCCTCCACTTT
CSASGQGSSYNSPLHF
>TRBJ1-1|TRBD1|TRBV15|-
TGTGCCACCAGCAGAGGATCAACCGGGACAGGGCCGGACACTGAAGCTTTCTTT
CATSRGSTGTGPDTEAFF
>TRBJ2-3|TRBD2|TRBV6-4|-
TGTGCCAGCAGTGTAGCGGGAGTTGGAGATACGCAGTATTTT
CASSVAGVGDTQYF
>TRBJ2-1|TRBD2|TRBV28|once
TGTGCCAGCAAGAGATTAGCGGGAGAGGCCTACAATGAGCAGTTCTTC
CASKRLAGEAYNEQFF
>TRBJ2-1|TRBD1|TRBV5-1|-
TGCGCCAGCAGCTTGGCGAGGGGGCGCGGGCAGTTCTTC
CASSLARGRGQFF
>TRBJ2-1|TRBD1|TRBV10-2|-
TGCGCCAGCAGTGAGGGCGGGACAGGGTTCGGGGACAATGAGCAGTTCTTC
CASSEGGTGFGDNEQFF
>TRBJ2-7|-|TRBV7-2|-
TGTGCCAGCAGCCTCCTAGGGGTAGCGGTTCCCTACGAGCAGTACTTC
CASSLLGVAVPYEQYF
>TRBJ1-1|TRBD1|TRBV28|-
TGTGCCAGCAGTTTGAGGGGACAGAAGAACACTGAAGCTTTCTTT
CASSLRGQKNTEAFF
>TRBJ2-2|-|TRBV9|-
TGTGCCAGCAGCGTAGGGCTGCCTAACACCGGGGAGCTGTTTTTT
CASSVGLPNTGELFF
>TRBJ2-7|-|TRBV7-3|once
TGTGCCAGCAGCTTAACTTCGCGGGAGCAGTACTTC
CASSLTSREQYF
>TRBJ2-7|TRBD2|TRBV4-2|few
TGTGCCAGCAGCCGCGCAATAGCGGGAGATCGCGAGCAGTACTTC
CASSRAIAGDREQYF
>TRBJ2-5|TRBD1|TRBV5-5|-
TGTGCCAGCAGCTTGGAAGGGACAGGCTCGGAGACCCAGTACTTC
CASSLEGTGSETQYF
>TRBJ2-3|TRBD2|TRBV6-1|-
TGTGCCAGCAGTGACACATTACCGGGACTAGCGGGAGGCCTCACAGATACGCAGTATTTT
CASSDTLPGLAGGLTDTQYF
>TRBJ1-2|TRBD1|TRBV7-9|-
TGTGCCAGCAGCTTACAGACAGGGGCCCAGGTTGGCTACACCTTC
CASSLQTGAQVGYTF
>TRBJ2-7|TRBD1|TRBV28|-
TGTGCCAGCAGTTCCGACAGGGGGAGACGCGGGCAGTACTTC
CASSSDRGRRGQYF
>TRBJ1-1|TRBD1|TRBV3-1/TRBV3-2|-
TGTGCCAGCAGCCTTTCACAGGGGGAAGCTTTCTTT
CASSLSQGEAFF
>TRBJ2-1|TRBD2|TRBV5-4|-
TGTGCCAGCAGCTTGGGGTCCAGCGGGAGGAAGCAGTTCTTC
CASSLGSSGRKQFF
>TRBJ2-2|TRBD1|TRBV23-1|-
TGCGCCAGCAGTCCAAACACACTGGGACAGGGTCCGTTCGTTGTTACCGGGGAGCTGTTTTTT
CASSPNTLGQGPFVVTGELFF
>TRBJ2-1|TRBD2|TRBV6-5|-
TGTGCCACCTCCTGGAGTAGCGGGATAGTGCAGTTCTTC
CATSWSSGIVQFF
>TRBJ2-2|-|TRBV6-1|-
TGTGCCAGCAGTGAGGCGGGGAGGAACACCGGGGAGCTGTTTTTT
CASSEAGRNTGELFF
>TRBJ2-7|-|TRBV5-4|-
TGTGCCAGCAGCTTGGCTACCGGGGGGCTTCCACACGAGCAGTACTTC
CASSLATGGLPHEQYF
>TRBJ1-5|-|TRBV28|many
TGTGCCAGCAGTTTGCCCCAGGGGATGGGCAATCAGCCCCAGCATTTT
CASSLPQGMGNQPQHF
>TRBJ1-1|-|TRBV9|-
TGTGCCAGCAGCGTAGGGCAGGGTAACACTGAAGCTTTCTTT
CASSVGQGNTEAFF
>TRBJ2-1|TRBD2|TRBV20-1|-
TGCAGTGCTAGTCGGGAGGCCCGGGGCAATGAGCAGTTCTTC
CSASREARGNEQFF
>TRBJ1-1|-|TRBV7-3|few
TGTGCCAGCAGCCAGGGCCCCAGCACTGAAGCTTTCTTT
CASSQGPSTEAFF
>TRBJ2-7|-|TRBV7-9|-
TGTGCCAGCAGTAGTCTTCTCCGCTACGAGCAGTACTTC
CASSSLLRYEQYF
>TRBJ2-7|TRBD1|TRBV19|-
TGTGCCAGTAGTATAGAGGGAACAGGGGACTCCTACGAGCAGTACTTC
CASSIEGTGDSYEQYF
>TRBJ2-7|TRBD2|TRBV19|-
TGTGCCAGTAGTACACCTACTAGCGGCACCTACGAGCAGTACTTC
CASSTPTSGTYEQYF
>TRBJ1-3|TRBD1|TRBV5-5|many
TGTGCCAGCAGCGTCGAGGGACAGGGGATCTCTGGAAACACCATATATTTT
CASSVEGQGISGNTIYF
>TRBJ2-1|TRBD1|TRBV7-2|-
TGTGCCAGCAGCTTGTGGGACAGGGGAATCAATGAGCAGTTCTTC
CASSLWDRGINEQFF
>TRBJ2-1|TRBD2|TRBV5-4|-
TGTGCCAGCAGCCCACCCGGGACTAGCGGGATCTCCTCCTACAATGAGCAGTTCTTC
CASSPPGTSGISSYNEQFF
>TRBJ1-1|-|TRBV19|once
TGTGCCAGTCATAATTTCGGACTCAAGAACACTGAAGCTTTCTTT
CASHNFGLKNTEAFF
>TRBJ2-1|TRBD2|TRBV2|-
TGTGCCAGCAAAAAAGGACTAGCGGGAGGCAACAATGAGCAGTTCTTC
CASKKGLAGGNNEQFF
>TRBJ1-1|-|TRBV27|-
TGTGCCAGCAGTTTAGGCGGTGTCAACGTGGCTTTCTTT
CASSLGGVNVAFF
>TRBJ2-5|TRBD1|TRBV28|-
TGTGCCAGCGGGGACAGGGGGCGCCTTCGGAGTGAGACCCAGTACTTC
CASGDRGRLRSETQYF
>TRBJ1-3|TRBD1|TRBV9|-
TGTGCCAGCAGCGTAGGACAGGGGAAAGGAAACACCATATATTTT
CASSVGQGKGNTIYF
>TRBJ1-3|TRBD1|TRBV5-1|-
TGCGCCAGCAGCTTGGCCCCTGGACAGGGTTCCTCTGGAAACACCATATATTTT
CASSLAPGQGSSGNTIYF
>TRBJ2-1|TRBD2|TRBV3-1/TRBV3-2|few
TGTGCCAGCAGCCTCCTATCGAAGCGGGAAGTTAGCTCCTACAATGAGCAGTTCTTC
CASSLLSKREVSSYNEQFF
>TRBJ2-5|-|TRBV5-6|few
TGTGCCAGCAGCTTGGCCGGGGCGGGAAGAGAAACCCAGTACTTC
CASSLAGAGRETQYF
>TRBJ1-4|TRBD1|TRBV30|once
TGTGCCTGGAGACGGGACAGGGGGCCAACTAATGAAAAACTGTTTTTT
CAWRRDRGPTNEKLFF